The source of this TCR beta chain is a study of T cell repertoires in cytomegalovirus infection. Regarding this clonotype: Its antigen is not known.

This CDR3 is 14 amino acids long. V lost 3 bases, J lost 6 bases, and 2 bases stayed unmatched. General study points: CMV-specific TCR beta clonotypes restricted by HLA-C dominated the ex vivo response.

TCRdb ran MiXCR on the reads and lists one entry per CDR3 protein. The sample lists around 260,000 distinct CDR3 sequences, more than 20% occurring once. This clonotype was obtained from a human donor in good health (CMV status not recorded). Some clones in this sample may be carry-over from other donors' samples. The sample taken for sequencing was PBMCs. This chain joins TRBV12-3 or TRBV12-4 and TRBJ1-6, with 7 bases matching TRBD1. The CDR3 region is CASSFQGGNSPLHF. In DNA form, the CDR3 reads TGTGCCAGCAGTTTCCAGGGGGGTAATTCACCCCTCCACTTT.